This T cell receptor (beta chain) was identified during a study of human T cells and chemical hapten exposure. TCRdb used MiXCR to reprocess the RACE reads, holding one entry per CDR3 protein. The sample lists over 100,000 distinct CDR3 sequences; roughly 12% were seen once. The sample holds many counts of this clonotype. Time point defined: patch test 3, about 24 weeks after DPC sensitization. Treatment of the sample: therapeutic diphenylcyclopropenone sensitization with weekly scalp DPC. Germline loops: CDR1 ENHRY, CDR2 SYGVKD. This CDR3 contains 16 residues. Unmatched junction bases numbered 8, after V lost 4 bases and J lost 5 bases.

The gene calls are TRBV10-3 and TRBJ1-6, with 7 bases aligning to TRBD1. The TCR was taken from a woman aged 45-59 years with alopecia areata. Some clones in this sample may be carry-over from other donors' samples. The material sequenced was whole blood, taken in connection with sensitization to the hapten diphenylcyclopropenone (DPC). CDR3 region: CAISVSFGQDNSPLHF. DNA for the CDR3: TGTGCCATCAGTGTGTCATTCGGACAGGATAATTCACCCCTCCACTTT.